This TCR beta chain was recorded in a study of T cell responses to AZD1222 COVID-19 vaccine. Data came from immunoSEQ multiplex PCR; TCRdb stores just in-frame clones and leaves some out. The sample lists some 120,000 clones; about 88% were seen once. Germline V gene sequence: CDR1 MNHEY, CDR2 SMNVEV (reference sequence). This CDR3 is built from 15 residues. Trimming cost V 4 bases and J 0 bases, with 10 bases left between them. The specimen was peripheral blood, collected on day 0 of AZD1222 vaccination. The rearrangement joins TRBV27 to TRBJ1-5; TRBD1 might be the D (5 bases). The receptor's source is an adult in good health. This CDR3 reads CASSWDGYSNQPQHF. CDR3 nucleotide sequence: TGTGCCAGCAGTTGGGACGGGTATAGCAATCAGCCCCAGCATTTT.